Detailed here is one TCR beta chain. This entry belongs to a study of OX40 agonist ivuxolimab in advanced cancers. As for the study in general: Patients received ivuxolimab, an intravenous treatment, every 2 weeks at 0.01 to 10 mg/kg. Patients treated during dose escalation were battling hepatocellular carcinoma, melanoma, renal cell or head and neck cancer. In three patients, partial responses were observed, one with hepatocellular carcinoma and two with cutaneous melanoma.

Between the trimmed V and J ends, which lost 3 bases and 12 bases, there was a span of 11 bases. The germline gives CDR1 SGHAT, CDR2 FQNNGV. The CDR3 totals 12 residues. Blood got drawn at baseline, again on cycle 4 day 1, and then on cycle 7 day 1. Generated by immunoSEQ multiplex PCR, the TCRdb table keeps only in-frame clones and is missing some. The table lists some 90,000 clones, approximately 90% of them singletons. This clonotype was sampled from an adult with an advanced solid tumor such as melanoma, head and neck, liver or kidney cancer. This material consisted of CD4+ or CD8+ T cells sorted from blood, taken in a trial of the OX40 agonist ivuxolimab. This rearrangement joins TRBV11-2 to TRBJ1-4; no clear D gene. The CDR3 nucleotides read TGTGCCAGCAGCTTCCGGTCAAGGGAACTGTTTTTT. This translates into CASSFRSRELFF.